This T cell receptor (beta chain) originates from a study of Graves' ophthalmopathy and Graves' hyperthyroidism. The CDR3 is made up of 15 amino acids. V lost 2 bases to trimming and J lost 4 bases; unmatched junction nucleotides: 7. The germline CDR1 and CDR2 sequences are SGHTA and FQGTGA. RNA transcripts were the template, and TCR beta CDR3 regions were amplified from them. The library came from an HTBI-primed first-round RT-PCR and a second-round multiplex PCR. A single record per CDR3 protein comes from TCRdb applying MiXCR to the multiplex PCR reads. The sample has hundreds of thousands of distinct CDR3 sequences, about 20% seen once.

This chain connects TRBV7-3 to TRBJ2-7, with 8 bases fitting TRBD1. Sequencing was carried out using peripheral blood. The TCR comes from a woman aged 18-29 years with stable Graves' hyperthyroidism. Some clones in this sample may be carry-over from other donors' samples. This CDR3 is CASSLGRTGPYEQYF. The CDR3 region has the DNA TGTGCCAGCAGCTTAGGGCGGACAGGGCCGTACGAGCAGTACTTC.